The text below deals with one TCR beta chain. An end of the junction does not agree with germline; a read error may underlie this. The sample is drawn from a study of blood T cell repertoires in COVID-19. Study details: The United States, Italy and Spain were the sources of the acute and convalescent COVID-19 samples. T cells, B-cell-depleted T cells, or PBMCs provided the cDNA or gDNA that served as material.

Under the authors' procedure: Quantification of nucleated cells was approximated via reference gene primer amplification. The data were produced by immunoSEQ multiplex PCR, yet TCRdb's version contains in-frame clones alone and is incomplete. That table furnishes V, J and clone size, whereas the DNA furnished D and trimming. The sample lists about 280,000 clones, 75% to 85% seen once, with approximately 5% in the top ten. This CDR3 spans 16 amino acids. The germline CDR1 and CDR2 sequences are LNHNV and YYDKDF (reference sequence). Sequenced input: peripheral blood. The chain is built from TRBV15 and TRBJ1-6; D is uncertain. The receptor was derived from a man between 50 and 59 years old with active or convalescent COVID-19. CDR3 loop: CATSRDRDSYNSPPHF. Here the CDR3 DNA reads TGTGCCACCAGCAGAGACCGAGACTCCTATAATTCACCCCCCCACTTT.